This T cell receptor (beta chain) was identified during a study of vaccination and CD4 T cells after COVID-19. Across the whole study: Stimulation used overlapping spike peptides from SARS-CoV-2, HCoV-NL63, HCoV-OC43 and HCoV-229E. Study observations and caveats: Researchers report that a median roughly 85% of reactive clones in convalescent patients surfaced only post-vaccination.

Germline CDR1 reads DFQATT; CDR2 reads SNEGSKA (reference sequence). This CDR3 has 13 residues. V lost 1 base, J lost 14 bases, and 15 bases lay in between. The study sequenced cultured CD4+ T cell DNA using the Oncomine TCR Beta short-read assay. TCRdb ran MiXCR on the PCR reads and lists one entry per CDR3 protein. The sample has about 7,500 distinct CDR3 sequences; roughly two fifths are singletons. Of note for this clonotype: Its antigen is still unknown.

This sample's treatment: approximately 11-day PBMC culture with coronavirus spike peptide pools or control peptides (ViraFEST assay). The unexposed donor gave CD4+ T cells before the COVID-19 pandemic (2011-2018). TCRs were sequenced by ViraFEST after antigen-specific T cells had been expanded with peptide pools. This clonotype was obtained from a human donor in good health. The chain links TRBV20-1 to TRBJ1-6, with D perhaps matching TRBD1 (6 bases). The sample taken for sequencing was CD4+ T cells from blood, cultured in vitro. The CDR3 bases are TGCAGTGCTAGAGGCTCAGGGGTTTTCACCCTCCACTTT. Translation: CSARGSGVFTLHF.